This is a list of T cell receptor beta chains from one sample in a study of response to subunit inactivated influenza vaccine. One entry per CDR3 protein, called by TCRdb with MiXCR from the RT-PCR reads. The sample lists about 780,000 distinct CDR3 sequences, less than 20% occurring once. This material consisted of PBMCs from blood, taken around 5 days after vaccination. These receptors came from a man aged 50 to 59 who received an inactivated influenza vaccine. Each CDR3 is given with its conserved first and last residue. Each record gives: clone size, J gene, V gene, D gene, CDR3 DNA, CDR3 protein. D genes are given only for firm matches. Where a row states a size, it is once, few, many or the class of an expanded clone; other rows omit it.

clone size: many; J gene: TRBJ1-2; V gene: TRBV9; D gene: -; CDR3 DNA: TGTGCCAGCAGCGTAGTGGGAGGGGGCTACACCTTC; CDR3 protein: CASSVVGGGYTF
clone size: -; J gene: TRBJ2-1; V gene: TRBV6-2/TRBV6-3; D gene: -; CDR3 DNA: TGTGCCAGCAGTTACCCTACGGGGACGGGAAGTGAGCAGTTCTTC; CDR3 protein: CASSYPTGTGSEQFF
clone size: -; J gene: TRBJ1-5; V gene: TRBV6-2/TRBV6-3; D gene: TRBD1; CDR3 DNA: TGTGCCAGCAGTTACTCGACAGGGAGGAATCAGCCCCAGCATTTT; CDR3 protein: CASSYSTGRNQPQHF
clone size: few; J gene: TRBJ1-2; V gene: TRBV29-1; D gene: -; CDR3 DNA: TGCAGCGTCACCGGAGAAGTCCTCTATGGCTACACCTTC; CDR3 protein: CSVTGEVLYGYTF
clone size: -; J gene: TRBJ2-7; V gene: TRBV20-1; D gene: -; CDR3 DNA: TGCAGTGCGGCTAATGGGGAGGAGTACGAGCAGTACTTC; CDR3 protein: CSAANGEEYEQYF
clone size: -; J gene: TRBJ2-7; V gene: TRBV11-2; D gene: TRBD1; CDR3 DNA: TGTGCCAGCAGCTTACCCTACCGGGACAGGGGATATTACGAGCAGTACTTC; CDR3 protein: CASSLPYRDRGYYEQYF
clone size: -; J gene: TRBJ2-2; V gene: TRBV7-9; D gene: -; CDR3 DNA: TGTGCCAGCAGCGGGGGACTTAATGGACTTACCGGGGAGCTGTTTTTT; CDR3 protein: CASSGGLNGLTGELFF
clone size: -; J gene: TRBJ2-3; V gene: TRBV3-1; D gene: TRBD2; CDR3 DNA: TGTGCCAGCAGCCAGCCGGGACTAGCGGGCACAGATACGCAGTATTTT; CDR3 protein: CASSQPGLAGTDTQYF
clone size: -; J gene: TRBJ1-2; V gene: TRBV6-2/TRBV6-3; D gene: -; CDR3 DNA: TGTGCCAGCAGTGACGGGACACCGGTAGACTATGGCTACACCTTC; CDR3 protein: CASSDGTPVDYGYTF
clone size: many; J gene: TRBJ2-5; V gene: TRBV25-1; D gene: -; CDR3 DNA: TGTGCCAGCAGTGAAGAGGGTGGCCTCCAAGAGACCCAGTACTTC; CDR3 protein: CASSEEGGLQETQYF
clone size: few; J gene: TRBJ2-1; V gene: TRBV7-2; D gene: TRBD2; CDR3 DNA: TGTGCCAGCAGCTTAAACGCGGGGGGGACCTACAATGAGCAGTTCTTC; CDR3 protein: CASSLNAGGTYNEQFF
clone size: few; J gene: TRBJ1-3; V gene: TRBV6-1; D gene: TRBD1; CDR3 DNA: TGTGCCAGCAGCCCCCACGGACAGGGGTACGGAAACACCATATATTTT; CDR3 protein: CASSPHGQGYGNTIYF
clone size: -; J gene: TRBJ2-7; V gene: TRBV20-1; D gene: -; CDR3 DNA: TGCAGTGCTAGACCACTACAGGGATTTAGCGAGCAGTACTTC; CDR3 protein: CSARPLQGFSEQYF
clone size: -; J gene: TRBJ2-7; V gene: TRBV20-1; D gene: TRBD2; CDR3 DNA: TGCAGTGCTAGCCAACTAGCGGGAGCCGGCTCCTACGAGCAGTACTTC; CDR3 protein: CSASQLAGAGSYEQYF
clone size: -; J gene: TRBJ2-7; V gene: TRBV7-6; D gene: TRBD2; CDR3 DNA: TGTGCCAGCAGCTTAGAGTCAGCGGGGGAGCAGTACTTC; CDR3 protein: CASSLESAGEQYF
clone size: -; J gene: TRBJ2-1; V gene: TRBV12-3/TRBV12-4; D gene: TRBD2; CDR3 DNA: TGTGCCAGCACTTTTAAAGCGGGGGGCCCTTACAATGAGCAGTTCTTC; CDR3 protein: CASTFKAGGPYNEQFF
clone size: many; J gene: TRBJ1-6; V gene: TRBV20-1; D gene: -; CDR3 DNA: TGCAGTGCTAGAGTGTTTGCGGGACCGAGTAATTCACCCCTCCACTTT; CDR3 protein: CSARVFAGPSNSPLHF
clone size: -; J gene: TRBJ2-1; V gene: TRBV27; D gene: TRBD2; CDR3 DNA: TGTGCCAGCAGTTTTCTGGCGCGGGGGTGGTACAATGAGCAGTTCTTC; CDR3 protein: CASSFLARGWYNEQFF
clone size: -; J gene: TRBJ2-5; V gene: TRBV12-3/TRBV12-4; D gene: -; CDR3 DNA: TGTGCCAGCAGTTCCCACTACCAAGAGACCCAGTACTTC; CDR3 protein: CASSSHYQETQYF
clone size: few; J gene: TRBJ2-1; V gene: TRBV7-7; D gene: TRBD2; CDR3 DNA: TGTGCCAGCAGCCGGGGACTAGCGGGATTGGGCGATGAGCAGTTCTTC; CDR3 protein: CASSRGLAGLGDEQFF
clone size: -; J gene: TRBJ1-1; V gene: TRBV9; D gene: -; CDR3 DNA: TGTGCCAGCAGCCCTTATTCGACGGCGAACACTGAAGCTTTCTTT; CDR3 protein: CASSPYSTANTEAFF
clone size: -; J gene: TRBJ2-2; V gene: TRBV4-1; D gene: TRBD2; CDR3 DNA: TGCGCCAGCAGCCAAGGGACTAGCGTAACCGGGGAGCTGTTTTTT; CDR3 protein: CASSQGTSVTGELFF
clone size: -; J gene: TRBJ2-2; V gene: TRBV7-9; D gene: -; CDR3 DNA: TGTGCCAGCAGCTGGGGCACTACTAGCCCCGGGGAGCTGTTTTTT; CDR3 protein: CASSWGTTSPGELFF
clone size: once; J gene: TRBJ1-5; V gene: TRBV4-1; D gene: TRBD1; CDR3 DNA: TGCGCCAGCAGCCAAAATGACAGGGCTAAGTGGCCCCAGCATTTT; CDR3 protein: CASSQNDRAKWPQHF
clone size: -; J gene: TRBJ2-3; V gene: TRBV5-1; D gene: -; CDR3 DNA: TGCGCCAGCAGCCAGAAAAGGAGCACAGATACGCAGTATTTT; CDR3 protein: CASSQKRSTDTQYF
clone size: few; J gene: TRBJ2-1; V gene: TRBV7-8; D gene: -; CDR3 DNA: TGTGCCAGCAGCTTAGTAGGCCCCAAATACAATGAGCAGTTCTTC; CDR3 protein: CASSLVGPKYNEQFF
clone size: -; J gene: TRBJ2-2; V gene: TRBV6-2/TRBV6-3; D gene: -; CDR3 DNA: TGTGCCAGCAGTAGCTACAGTTACACCGGGGAGCTGTTTTTT; CDR3 protein: CASSSYSYTGELFF
clone size: -; J gene: TRBJ2-7; V gene: TRBV5-6; D gene: -; CDR3 DNA: TGTGCCAGCAGCTTGGGGCGTGGAGGGTCTCACGAGCAGTACTTC; CDR3 protein: CASSLGRGGSHEQYF
clone size: -; J gene: TRBJ2-7; V gene: TRBV28; D gene: TRBD2; CDR3 DNA: TGTGCCAGCAGTACGCGGGGGGCCGAGCAGTACTTC; CDR3 protein: CASSTRGAEQYF
clone size: once; J gene: TRBJ2-1; V gene: TRBV28; D gene: -; CDR3 DNA: TGTGCCAGCACCGAAAGGGGAAACTCCTACAATGAGCAGTTCTTC; CDR3 protein: CASTERGNSYNEQFF
clone size: few; J gene: TRBJ1-1; V gene: TRBV20-1; D gene: -; CDR3 DNA: TGCAGTGCTCCCGCCCTGGGTGAAGCTTTCTTT; CDR3 protein: CSAPALGEAFF
clone size: few; J gene: TRBJ1-5; V gene: TRBV20-1; D gene: -; CDR3 DNA: TGCAGTGCTAGAGTCTCTCCTAATAGCAATCAGCCCCAGCATTTT; CDR3 protein: CSARVSPNSNQPQHF
clone size: few; J gene: TRBJ2-1; V gene: TRBV29-1; D gene: -; CDR3 DNA: TGCAGCGTTGAATGGGACACGGGAGTGGTTCTTGAGCAGTTCTTC; CDR3 protein: CSVEWDTGVVLEQFF
clone size: many; J gene: TRBJ1-2; V gene: TRBV29-1; D gene: -; CDR3 DNA: TGCAGCGTTGAAGATAACAGCCCCTATGGCTACACCTTC; CDR3 protein: CSVEDNSPYGYTF
clone size: -; J gene: TRBJ2-4; V gene: TRBV12-3/TRBV12-4; D gene: TRBD1; CDR3 DNA: TGTGCCAGCAGGACAGGGCAAGCCAAAAACATTCAGTACTTC; CDR3 protein: CASRTGQAKNIQYF
clone size: few; J gene: TRBJ2-7; V gene: TRBV5-1; D gene: TRBD1; CDR3 DNA: TGCGCCAGCAGCCCGGAAGACAGGGGACTCTCCTACGAGCAGTACTTC; CDR3 protein: CASSPEDRGLSYEQYF
clone size: -; J gene: TRBJ2-5; V gene: TRBV15; D gene: -; CDR3 DNA: TGTGCCACCAGCAGAGGTGCCGGGACAATTCAAGAGACCCAGTACTTC; CDR3 protein: CATSRGAGTIQETQYF
clone size: -; J gene: TRBJ1-2; V gene: TRBV29-1; D gene: -; CDR3 DNA: TGCAGCACCCTAGGAGGAGGAGATGGCTACACCTTC; CDR3 protein: CSTLGGGDGYTF
clone size: -; J gene: TRBJ1-1; V gene: TRBV11-1; D gene: -; CDR3 DNA: TGTGCCAGCAGCTATTCCAGGGTCACTGAAGCTTTCTTT; CDR3 protein: CASSYSRVTEAFF
clone size: many; J gene: TRBJ1-6; V gene: TRBV20-1; D gene: TRBD1; CDR3 DNA: TGCAGTGCAACAATAACCGGGACAGGGGCTTATTCACCCCTCCACTTT; CDR3 protein: CSATITGTGAYSPLHF
clone size: -; J gene: TRBJ2-7; V gene: TRBV20-1; D gene: -; CDR3 DNA: TGCAGTGCTAGAGCCCTAATTGGTCGATACGAGCAGTACTTC; CDR3 protein: CSARALIGRYEQYF
clone size: -; J gene: TRBJ2-3; V gene: TRBV5-1; D gene: TRBD1; CDR3 DNA: TGCGCCAGCAGATTAGGGTACCGGGACAGCCTTTGGGATACGCAGTATTTT; CDR3 protein: CASRLGYRDSLWDTQYF
clone size: few; J gene: TRBJ2-5; V gene: TRBV6-1; D gene: -; CDR3 DNA: TGTGCCAGCGTCGGGACCCTTAGCAGAGAGACCCAGTACTTC; CDR3 protein: CASVGTLSRETQYF
clone size: few; J gene: TRBJ1-2; V gene: TRBV12-3/TRBV12-4; D gene: TRBD1; CDR3 DNA: TGTGCCAGCAGCACACGACAGGGGGCGAGAGGCTACACCTTC; CDR3 protein: CASSTRQGARGYTF
clone size: -; J gene: TRBJ2-7; V gene: TRBV28; D gene: -; CDR3 DNA: TGTGCCAGCATTGGCGGGGGTCAGGGGTACGAGCAGTACTTC; CDR3 protein: CASIGGGQGYEQYF
clone size: -; J gene: TRBJ2-1; V gene: TRBV13; D gene: TRBD2; CDR3 DNA: TGTGCCAGCAGCTTTGCTAGCGGCAATGAGCAGTTCTTC; CDR3 protein: CASSFASGNEQFF
clone size: -; J gene: TRBJ2-5; V gene: TRBV7-9; D gene: -; CDR3 DNA: TGTGCCAGCAGCTTTGGTGAGGGAAAGACCCAGTACTTC; CDR3 protein: CASSFGEGKTQYF
clone size: few; J gene: TRBJ2-3; V gene: TRBV5-6; D gene: TRBD1; CDR3 DNA: TGTGCCAGCAGCTTGTTGGGACAGGGGGTGGATACGCAGTATTTT; CDR3 protein: CASSLLGQGVDTQYF
clone size: few; J gene: TRBJ2-2; V gene: TRBV29-1; D gene: TRBD2; CDR3 DNA: TGCAGCGTGCTAGCGGGAGTTGCCGGGGAGCTGTTTTTT; CDR3 protein: CSVLAGVAGELFF
clone size: -; J gene: TRBJ2-7; V gene: TRBV7-2; D gene: -; CDR3 DNA: TGTGCCAGCAGCCCGCCCCCCTCTAGCTACGAGCAGTACTTC; CDR3 protein: CASSPPPSSYEQYF
clone size: few; J gene: TRBJ1-1; V gene: TRBV29-1; D gene: TRBD1; CDR3 DNA: TGCAGCGGCTACAGGGGGCCTCTGAACACTGAAGCTTTCTTT; CDR3 protein: CSGYRGPLNTEAFF
clone size: few; J gene: TRBJ2-7; V gene: TRBV20-1; D gene: TRBD1; CDR3 DNA: TGCAGTGCTAGGACGGGACAGGCACATCTTGGGAGCTCCTACGAGCAGTACTTC; CDR3 protein: CSARTGQAHLGSSYEQYF
clone size: -; J gene: TRBJ1-1; V gene: TRBV20-1; D gene: -; CDR3 DNA: TGCAGTGCTAGGGGTAGCGTTAAGGGACGGGCTTTCTTT; CDR3 protein: CSARGSVKGRAFF